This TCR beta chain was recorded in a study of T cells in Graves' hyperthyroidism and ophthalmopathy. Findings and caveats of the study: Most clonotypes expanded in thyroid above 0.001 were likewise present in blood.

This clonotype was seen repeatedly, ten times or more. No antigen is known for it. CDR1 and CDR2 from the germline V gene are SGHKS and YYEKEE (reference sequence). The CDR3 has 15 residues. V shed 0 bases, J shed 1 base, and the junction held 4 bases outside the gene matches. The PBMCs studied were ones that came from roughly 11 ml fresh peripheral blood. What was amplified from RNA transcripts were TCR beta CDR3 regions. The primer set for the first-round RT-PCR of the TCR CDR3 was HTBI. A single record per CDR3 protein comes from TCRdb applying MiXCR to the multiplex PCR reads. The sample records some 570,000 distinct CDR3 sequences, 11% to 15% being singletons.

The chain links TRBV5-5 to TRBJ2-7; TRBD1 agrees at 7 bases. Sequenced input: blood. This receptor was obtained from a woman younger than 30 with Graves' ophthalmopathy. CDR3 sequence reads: CASSLGGGISYEQYF. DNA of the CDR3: TGTGCCAGCAGCTTGGGAGGGGGCATATCCTACGAGCAGTACTTC.